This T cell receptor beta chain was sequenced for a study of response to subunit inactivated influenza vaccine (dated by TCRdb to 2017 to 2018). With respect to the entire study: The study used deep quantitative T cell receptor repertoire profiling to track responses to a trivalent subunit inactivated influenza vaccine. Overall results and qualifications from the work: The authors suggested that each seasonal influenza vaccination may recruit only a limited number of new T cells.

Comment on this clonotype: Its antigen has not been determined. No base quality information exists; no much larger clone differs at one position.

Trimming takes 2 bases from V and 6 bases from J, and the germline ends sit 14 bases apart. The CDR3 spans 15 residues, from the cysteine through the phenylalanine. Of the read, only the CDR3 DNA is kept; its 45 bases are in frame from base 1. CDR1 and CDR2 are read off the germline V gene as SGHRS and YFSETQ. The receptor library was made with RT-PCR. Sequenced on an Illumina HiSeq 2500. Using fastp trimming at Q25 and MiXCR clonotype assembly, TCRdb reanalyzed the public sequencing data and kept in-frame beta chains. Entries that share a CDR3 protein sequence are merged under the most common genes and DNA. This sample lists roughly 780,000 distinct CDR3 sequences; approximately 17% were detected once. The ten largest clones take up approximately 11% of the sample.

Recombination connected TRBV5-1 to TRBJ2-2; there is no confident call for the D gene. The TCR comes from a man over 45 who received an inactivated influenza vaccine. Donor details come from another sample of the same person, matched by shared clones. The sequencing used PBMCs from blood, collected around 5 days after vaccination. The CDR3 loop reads CASSLDPTTPGELFF. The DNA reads TGCGCCAGCAGCTTAGACCCTACAACCCCCGGGGAGCTGTTTTTT.